Listed here is a single T cell receptor beta chain. This table comes from immunoSEQ multiplex PCR, and its TCRdb copy is limited to in-frame clones, with some not included. The top ten clones hold 2% to 2.5% of a sample with about 110,000 clones, approximately 85% of them seen once. The data were obtained in a study of blood T cell repertoires in COVID-19. Study-wide background: Samples of COVID-19 (acute and convalescent) were obtained from the United States, Italy and Spain.

Germline lookup yields CDR1 ENHRY and CDR2 SYGVKD. This CDR3 contains 16 residues. The junction had 8 bases not matched to a gene; V was cut back by 2 bases and J by 2 bases. The sequencing sample was made of peripheral blood. This sequence was found in a human donor in a cohort sampled during active COVID-19. V gene TRBV10-3 combines with J gene TRBJ2-7; TRBD1 agrees at 8 bases. This CDR3 reads CAISETDRGPPYEQYF. The CDR3 DNA reads TGTGCCATCAGTGAGACCGACAGGGGACCCCCCTACGAGCAGTACTTC.